This is a list of T cell receptor beta chains from one sample in a study of cytomegalovirus exposure and HLA in healthy donors. Profiled with immunoSEQ multiplex PCR; TCRdb holds only in-frame clones, not every one. The data show about 130,000 clones, with around 8.5% seen just once and 5% to 6% held by the top ten. Sample: PBMCs. These receptors came from a man between 35 and 55 years old in good health and CMV-seronegative. The CDR3 runs from the conserved cysteine through the conserved F or W. D genes are given only for firm matches.

- TRBJ2-1 TRBV5-1 CASSLNPELEQFF
TRBD2 TRBJ2-1 TRBV4-3 CASSQGTSGYNEQFF
- TRBJ2-7 TRBV7-9 CASSFREGLEQYF
- TRBJ1-3 TRBV30 CAIGPTASGNTIYF
- TRBJ2-7 TRBV6-1 CASSEPGIEQYF
- TRBJ1-1 TRBV5-1 CASSLDQNTEAFF
TRBD1 TRBJ1-2 TRBV15 CATSTIRDRGLSGYGYTF
- TRBJ1-6 TRBV4-1 CASSQGANSPLHF
- - TRBV5-1 CASSSRDGADYEQYF
- TRBJ1-1 TRBV27 CASSLYRGGRTEAFF
- TRBJ1-2 TRBV6-5 CASRSADRLGGYTF
TRBD1 TRBJ1-5 TRBV27 CASSLRGSNKPQHF
TRBD1 TRBJ1-2 TRBV10-3 CAISERQGDYGYTF
TRBD1 TRBJ1-2 TRBV7-9 CASSFRQGSYGYTF
- TRBJ1-2 TRBV27 CASSLEGGSYGYTF
TRBD2 TRBJ2-1 TRBV25-1 CASSELGRDEQFF